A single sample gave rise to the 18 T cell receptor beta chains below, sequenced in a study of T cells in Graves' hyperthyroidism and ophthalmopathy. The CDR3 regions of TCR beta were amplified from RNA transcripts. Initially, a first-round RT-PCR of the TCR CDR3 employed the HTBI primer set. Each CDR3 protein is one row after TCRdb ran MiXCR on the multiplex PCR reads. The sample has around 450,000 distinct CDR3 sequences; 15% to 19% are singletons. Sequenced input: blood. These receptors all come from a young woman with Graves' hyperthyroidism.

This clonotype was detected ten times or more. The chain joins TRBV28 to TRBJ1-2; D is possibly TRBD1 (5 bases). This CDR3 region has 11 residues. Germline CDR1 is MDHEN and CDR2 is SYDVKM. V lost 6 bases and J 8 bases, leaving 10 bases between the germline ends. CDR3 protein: CASRGVGGYTF. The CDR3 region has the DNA TGTGCCAGCAGGGGGGTCGGAGGCTACACCTTC.

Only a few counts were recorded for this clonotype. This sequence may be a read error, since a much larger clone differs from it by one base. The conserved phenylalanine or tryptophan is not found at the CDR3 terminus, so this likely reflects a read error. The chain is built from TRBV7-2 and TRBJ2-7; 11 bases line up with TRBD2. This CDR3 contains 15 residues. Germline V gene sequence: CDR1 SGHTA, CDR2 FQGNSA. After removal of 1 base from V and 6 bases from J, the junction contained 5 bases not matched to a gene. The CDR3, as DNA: TGTGCCAGCAGCTTAGGACTAGCGGGAAGGGGCGAGCAGTACCTC. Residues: CASSLGLAGRGEQYL.

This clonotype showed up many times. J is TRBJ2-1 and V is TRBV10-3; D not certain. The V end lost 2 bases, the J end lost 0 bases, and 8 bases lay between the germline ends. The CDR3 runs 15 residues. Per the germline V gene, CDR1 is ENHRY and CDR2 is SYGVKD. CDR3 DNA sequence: TGTGCCATCAGTGAGGACCGCCACTCCTACAATGAGCAGTTCTTC. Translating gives CAISEDRHSYNEQFF.

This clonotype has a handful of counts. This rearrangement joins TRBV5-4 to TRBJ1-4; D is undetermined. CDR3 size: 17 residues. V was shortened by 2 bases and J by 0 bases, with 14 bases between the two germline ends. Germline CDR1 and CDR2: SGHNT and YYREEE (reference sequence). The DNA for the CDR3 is TGTGCCAGCAGCTTTGTCGACCTGGCCGCAACTAATGAAAAACTGTTTTTT. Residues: CASSFVDLAATNEKLFF.

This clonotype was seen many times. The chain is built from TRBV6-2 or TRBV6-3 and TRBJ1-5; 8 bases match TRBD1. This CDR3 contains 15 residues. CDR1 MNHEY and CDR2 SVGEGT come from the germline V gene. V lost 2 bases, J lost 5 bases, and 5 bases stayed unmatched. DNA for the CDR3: TGTGCCAGCAGTTACAGAGGACAGGGCTATCAGCCCCAGCATTTT. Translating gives CASSYRGQGYQPQHF.

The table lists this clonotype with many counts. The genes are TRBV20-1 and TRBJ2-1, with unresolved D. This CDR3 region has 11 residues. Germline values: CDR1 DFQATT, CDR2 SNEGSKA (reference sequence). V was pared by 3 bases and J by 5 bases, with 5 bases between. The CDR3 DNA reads TGCAGTGCTAGTTTTGACAATGAGCAGTTCTTC. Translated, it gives CSASFDNEQFF.

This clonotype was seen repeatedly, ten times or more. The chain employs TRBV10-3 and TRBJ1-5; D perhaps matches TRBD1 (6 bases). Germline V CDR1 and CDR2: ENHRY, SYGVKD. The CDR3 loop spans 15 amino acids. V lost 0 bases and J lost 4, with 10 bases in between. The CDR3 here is CAISESGGLNQPQHF. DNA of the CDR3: TGTGCCATCAGTGAGTCAGGGGGTTTGAATCAGCCCCAGCATTTT.

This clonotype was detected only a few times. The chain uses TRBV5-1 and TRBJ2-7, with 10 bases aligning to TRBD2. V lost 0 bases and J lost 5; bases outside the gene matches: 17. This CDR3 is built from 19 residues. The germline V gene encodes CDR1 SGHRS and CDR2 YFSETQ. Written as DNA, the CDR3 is TGCGCCAGCAGCTTGGGTCCAGCGGGAGGGCCAAGGAGCATCCACGAGCAGTACTTC. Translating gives CASSLGPAGGPRSIHEQYF.

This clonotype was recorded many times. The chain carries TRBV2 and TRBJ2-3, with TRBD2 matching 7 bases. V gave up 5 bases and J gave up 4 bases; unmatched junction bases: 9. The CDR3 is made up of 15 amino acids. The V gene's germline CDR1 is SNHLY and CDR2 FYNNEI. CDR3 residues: CASSRLAFSADTQYF. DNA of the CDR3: TGTGCCAGCAGTAGACTAGCCTTCTCGGCAGATACGCAGTATTTT.

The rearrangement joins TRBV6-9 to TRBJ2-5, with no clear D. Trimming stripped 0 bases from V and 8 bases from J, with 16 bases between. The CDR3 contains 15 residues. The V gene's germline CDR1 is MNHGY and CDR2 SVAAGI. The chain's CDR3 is CASSYSPPGRSTQYF. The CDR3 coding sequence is TGTGCCAGCAGTTATTCCCCCCCCGGGCGTTCTACCCAGTACTTC.

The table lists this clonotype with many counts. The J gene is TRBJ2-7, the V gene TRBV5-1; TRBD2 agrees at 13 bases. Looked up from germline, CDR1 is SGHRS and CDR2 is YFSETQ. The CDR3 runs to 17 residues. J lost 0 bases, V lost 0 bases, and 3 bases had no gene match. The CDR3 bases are TGCGCCAGCAGCTTGGGACTAGCGGGAGGATTCTCCTACGAGCAGTACTTC. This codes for CASSLGLAGGFSYEQYF.

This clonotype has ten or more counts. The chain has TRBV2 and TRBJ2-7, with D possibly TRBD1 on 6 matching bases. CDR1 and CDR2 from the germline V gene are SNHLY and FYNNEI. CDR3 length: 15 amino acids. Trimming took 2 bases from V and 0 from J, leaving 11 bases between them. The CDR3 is CASSERDMSSYEQYF. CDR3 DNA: TGTGCCAGCAGTGAAAGGGACATGAGCTCCTACGAGCAGTACTTC.

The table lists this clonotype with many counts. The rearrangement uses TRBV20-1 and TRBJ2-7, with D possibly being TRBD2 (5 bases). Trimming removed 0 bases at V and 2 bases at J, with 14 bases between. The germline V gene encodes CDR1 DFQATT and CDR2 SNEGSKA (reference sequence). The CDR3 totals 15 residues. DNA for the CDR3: TGCAGTGCTAGAGATCTCACCGGGGAAGCCTACGAGCAGTACTTC. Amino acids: CSARDLTGEAYEQYF.

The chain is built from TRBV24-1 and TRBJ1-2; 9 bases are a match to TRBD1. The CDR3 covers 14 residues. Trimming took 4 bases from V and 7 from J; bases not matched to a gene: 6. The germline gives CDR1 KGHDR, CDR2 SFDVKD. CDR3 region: CATSDRTGVGGYTF. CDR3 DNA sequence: TGTGCCACCAGTGACCGGACAGGGGTAGGTGGCTACACCTTC.

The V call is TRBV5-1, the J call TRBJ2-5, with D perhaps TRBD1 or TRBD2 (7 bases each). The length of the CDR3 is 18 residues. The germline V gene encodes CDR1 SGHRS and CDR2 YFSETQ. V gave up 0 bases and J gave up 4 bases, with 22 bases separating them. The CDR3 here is CASSLGSQGGSYPETQYF. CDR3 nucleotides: TGCGCCAGCAGCTTGGGCTCTCAGGGGGGGAGCTATCCAGAGACCCAGTACTTC. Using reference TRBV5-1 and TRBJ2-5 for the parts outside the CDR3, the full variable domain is KAGVTQTPRYLIKTRGQQVTLSCSPISGHRSVSWYQQTPGQGLQFLFEYFSETQRNKGNFPGRFSGRQFSNSRSEMNVSTLELGDSALYLCASSLGSQGGSYPETQYFGPGTRLLVL.

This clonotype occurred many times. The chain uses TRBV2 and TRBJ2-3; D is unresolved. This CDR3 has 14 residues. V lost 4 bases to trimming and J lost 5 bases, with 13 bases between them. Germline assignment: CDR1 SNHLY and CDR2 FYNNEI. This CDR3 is CASSALIGRDTQYF. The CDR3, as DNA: TGTGCCAGCAGTGCTCTCATCGGCCGAGATACGCAGTATTTT.

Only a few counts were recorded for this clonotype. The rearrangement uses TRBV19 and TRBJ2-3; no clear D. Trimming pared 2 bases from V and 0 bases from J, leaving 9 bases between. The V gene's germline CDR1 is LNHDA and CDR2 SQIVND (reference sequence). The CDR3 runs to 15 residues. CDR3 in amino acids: CASSITVASTDTQYF. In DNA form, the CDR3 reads TGTGCCAGTAGTATAACGGTAGCTAGCACAGATACGCAGTATTTT.

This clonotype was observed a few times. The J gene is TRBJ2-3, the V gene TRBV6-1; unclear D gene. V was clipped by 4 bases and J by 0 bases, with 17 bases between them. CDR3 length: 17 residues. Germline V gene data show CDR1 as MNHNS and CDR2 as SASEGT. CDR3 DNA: TGTGCCAGCAGTGGGATCGGACGTTATACTAGCACAGATACGCAGTATTTT. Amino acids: CASSGIGRYTSTDTQYF.